The T cell receptor beta chain under discussion was sequenced for a study of blood T cell repertoires in COVID-19. As processed by the authors: Estimates of nucleated cell counts were drawn from the amplification of reference gene primers. Generated by immunoSEQ multiplex PCR, the TCRdb table keeps only in-frame clones and is missing some. V, J and clone size are taken as reported in that table, and D and trimming were inferred from the DNA itself. The data contain approximately 150,000 clones, over 75% of them singletons. V shed 0 bases and J shed 3 bases, with 16 bases lying between them. In germline, CDR1 is SGHRS, CDR2 YFSETQ. The CDR3 has 16 residues.

Material: peripheral blood. The TCR was taken from a human donor in a cohort sampled during active COVID-19. The rearrangement uses TRBV5-1 and TRBJ2-7; a possible D gene is TRBD2 (7 bases). Here the CDR3 DNA reads TGCGCCAGCAGCTTGGTGGCAGGGGAGGGCGACTACGAGCAGTACTTC. This codes for CASSLVAGEGDYEQYF. Together with reference TRBV5-1 and TRBJ2-7, the CDR3 gives the full variable domain: KAGVTQTPRYLIKTRGQQVTLSCSPISGHRSVSWYQQTPGQGLQFLFEYFSETQRNKGNFPGRFSGRQFSNSRSEMNVSTLELGDSALYLCASSLVAGEGDYEQYFGPGTRLTVT.